One and the same sample provided the 18 T cell receptor beta chains below, sequenced in a study of blood T cell repertoires in COVID-19. The repertoire was sequenced with immunoSEQ multiplex PCR; TCRdb's copy has only in-frame clones and lacks some. The sample consists of about 190,000 clones, about four fifths of them appearing once. Sequenced sample: peripheral blood. The source of these receptors is a man aged 60-69 years with acute or convalescent COVID-19.

The genes are TRBV4-3 and TRBJ1-3; weak D call: TRBD1 (5 bases). The CDR3 loop spans 18 amino acids. The germline V and J ends were trimmed by 0 bases and 1 base, with 16 bases remaining between them. Germline V gives CDR1 LGHNA, CDR2 YSLEER. The CDR3 protein is CASSQDRSLGGSGNTIYF. The CDR3 region has the DNA TGCGCCAGCAGCCAAGATCGTAGTCTGGGGGGGTCTGGAAACACCATATATTTT.

The gene calls are TRBV25-1 and TRBJ2-2; 7 nucleotides agree with TRBD1. CDR3 length: 16 residues. Trimming took 6 bases from V and 4 from J; bases not matched to a gene: 11. Looked up from germline, CDR1 is MGHDK and CDR2 is SYGVNS. The CDR3 bases are TGTGCCAGCAGCCCCACTCCGGGACAGATCACCGGGGAGCTGTTTTTT. Its protein is CASSPTPGQITGELFF.

The chain links TRBV9 to TRBJ1-2, with TRBD1 matching over 8 bases. The CDR3 consists of 15 residues. CDR1 and CDR2 from the germline V gene are SGDLS and YYNGEE. V was pared by 1 base and J by 3 bases, with 5 bases of the junction left unmatched. The CDR3 DNA reads as TGTGCCAGCAGCGTACAGGGGGCAGACTACTATGGCTACACCTTC. This sequence encodes CASSVQGADYYGYTF.

The chain couples TRBV6-6 to TRBJ1-2; possible D gene TRBD1, 5 bases. CDR1 MNHNY and CDR2 SVGAGI come from the germline V gene (reference sequence). Trimming took off 2 bases at V and 8 bases at J, with 6 bases between the two ends. CDR3 length equals 11 residues. The CDR3 protein is CASSYGAGYTF. The CDR3 DNA reads TGTGCCAGCAGTTACGGGGCCGGCTACACCTTC.

The V gene is TRBV24-1, the J gene TRBJ2-2; 7 bases line up with TRBD1. The CDR3 totals 15 residues. Germline CDR1 is KGHDR and CDR2 is SFDVKD. V shed 5 bases and J 3 bases; nucleotides not matched to a gene: 5. CDR3: CATSGTGTDTGELFF. The CDR3 region has the DNA TGTGCCACCAGTGGCACCGGGACAGACACCGGGGAGCTGTTTTTT.

The chain uses TRBV4-1 and TRBJ1-2; a possible D gene is TRBD1 (6 bases). Germline CDR1 reads MGHRA; CDR2 reads YSYEKL. V dropped 1 base and J dropped 4 bases, with 10 bases sitting between them. This CDR3 is built from 14 residues. CDR3 sequence (DNA): TGCGCCAGCAGCCAAGTCGGGGGGCTCTATGGCTACACCTTC. This translates into CASSQVGGLYGYTF.

Comment on this clone: Other DNA sequences in this specimen translate into the identical CDR3. The rearrangement links TRBV15 to TRBJ2-5; TRBD1 is a possible D gene (5 bases). V was cut by 0 bases and J by 8 bases, with 16 bases left in between. CDR3 length: 15 residues. CDR1 LNHNV and CDR2 YYDKDF come from the germline V gene (reference sequence). The CDR3 spells CATSREGRQGGTQYF. CDR3 sequence (DNA): TGTGCCACCAGCAGAGAAGGTCGGCAGGGTGGAACCCAGTACTTC.

The chain carries TRBV6-6 and TRBJ2-5; 8 bases map to TRBD1. Germline CDR1 is MNHNY and CDR2 is SVGAGI (reference sequence). Trimming removed 2 bases from V and 5 bases from J; junction bases left unmatched: 4. CDR3 size: 14 residues. The CDR3 DNA is TGTGCCAGCAGTTACATCACAGGGGGGGAGACCCAGTACTTC. Its translation: CASSYITGGETQYF.

This chain links TRBV30 with TRBJ2-1, with 9 bases lining up with TRBD2. The CDR3 contains 13 residues. J was trimmed by 7 bases and V by 5 bases; bases with no gene match: 6. From germline, CDR1 is GTSNPN and CDR2 SVGIG (reference sequence). The CDR3, as DNA: TGTGCCTGGGCTCCAGGACTAGCGAATGAGCAGTTCTTC. This encodes CAWAPGLANEQFF.

The J gene is TRBJ2-2, the V gene TRBV27; TRBD2 aligns across 12 bases. CDR3 length: 14 residues. V dropped 6 bases and J dropped 4; count of bases not matched to a gene: 0. The germline V gene encodes CDR1 MNHEY and CDR2 SMNVEV (reference sequence). This chain's CDR3 is CASRTSGGTGELFF. CDR3 DNA: TGTGCCAGCAGGACTAGCGGGGGCACCGGGGAGCTGTTTTTT.

The J gene is TRBJ2-5, the V gene TRBV27; D is uncertain. Trimming removed 6 bases at V and 0 bases at J, with 11 bases between. The CDR3 has 14 amino acids. Germline lookup yields CDR1 MNHEY and CDR2 SMNVEV (reference sequence). The CDR3 bases are TGTGCCAGCAGGGCACACCGCTACCAAGAGACCCAGTACTTC. It encodes CASRAHRYQETQYF.

V is TRBV29-1 and J is TRBJ2-1; 7 positions agree with TRBD2. The V segment lost 1 base and the J segment 4 bases; nucleotides outside the gene matches: 7. CDR3 length equals 15 residues. Germline loops: CDR1 SQVTM, CDR2 ANQGSEA. The CDR3 region is CSVEGPSGSYNEQFF. In nucleotides, the CDR3 is TGCAGCGTTGAAGGTCCTAGCGGCTCTTACAATGAGCAGTTCTTC.

This sequence joins TRBV6-5 and TRBJ2-7, with D perhaps matching TRBD2 (5 bases). Germline CDR1 and CDR2: MNHEY and SVGAGI. The CDR3 sequence is 14 residues long. V was trimmed by 6 bases and J by 3 bases, leaving 15 bases between them. In DNA, the CDR3 is TGTGCCAGCAGAATTACCGGGAACCTCTACGAGCAGTACTTC. It encodes CASRITGNLYEQYF.

The V and J genes are TRBV3-1 (or the pseudogene TRBV3-2) and TRBJ1-4; TRBD1 agrees at 8 bases. From germline, CDR1 is LGHDT and CDR2 YNNKEL (reference sequence). This CDR3 contains 16 residues. V shed 4 bases and J 4 bases; nucleotides not matched to a gene: 8. The CDR3 bases are TGTGCCAGCAGCCCCGGGACAGGAGGTAATAATGAAAAACTGTTTTTT. Translation: CASSPGTGGNNEKLFF.

V and J are TRBV7-9 and TRBJ1-1, with 8 positions matching TRBD1. J gave up 4 bases and V 3 bases, and 7 bases lay outside the gene matches. CDR3 size: 15 residues. CDR1 is SEHNR, CDR2 FQNEAQ, per germline (reference sequence). The CDR3 spells CASSLTGEAFTEAFF. As DNA, the CDR3 is TGTGCCAGCAGCTTGACAGGGGAGGCGTTCACTGAAGCTTTCTTT.

In DNA form, the CDR3 reads TGTGCCAGCAGCTTAAGGGCCCGGGGGAGCCTGAACACTGAAGCTTTCTTT. Amino acid sequence: CASSLRARGSLNTEAFF. The J gene is TRBJ1-1, the V gene TRBV7-9; D is possibly TRBD1 (5 bases). The CDR3 runs to 17 residues. The germline V gene has CDR1 SEHNR and CDR2 FQNEAQ (reference sequence). V lost 2 bases to trimming and J lost 0 bases, with 16 bases between them. Full variable domain (missing parts from reference TRBV7-9 and TRBJ1-1): DTGVSQNPRHKITKRGQNVTFRCDPISEHNRLYWYRQTLGQGPEFLTYFQNEAQLEKSRLLSDRFSAERPKGSFSTLEIQRTEQGDSAMYLCASSLRARGSLNTEAFFGQGTRLTVV.

V is TRBV6-2 or TRBV6-3 and J is TRBJ1-1; 7 positions agree with TRBD1. Germline-derived CDR1 and CDR2 are MNHEY and SVGEGT. V was pared by 2 bases and J by 6 bases, with 6 bases of the junction left unmatched. CDR3 length: 14 amino acids. Here the CDR3 reads CASSYRQGEAEAFF. The CDR3 DNA sequence: TGTGCCAGCAGTTACCGCCAGGGGGAGGCTGAAGCTTTCTTT.

The V and J genes are TRBV12-3 or TRBV12-4 and TRBJ1-1; a weak D match, TRBD1 (5 bases). The CDR3 length is 10 residues. V was shortened by 6 bases and J by 8 bases, with 7 bases between the two germline ends. This CDR3 is CASSSGEAFF. CDR3 nucleotide sequence: TGTGCCAGCAGCTCAGGGGAAGCTTTCTTT.